Below are 12 T cell receptor beta chains sequenced from a single sample in a study of T-cell reconstitution after alpha-beta-depleted transplantation in children. Unique molecular identifiers were incorporated during preparation of the TCRbeta library. TCRdb reanalysed the PCR reads using MiXCR and keeps one entry per CDR3 protein. The sample contains fewer than 400,000 distinct CDR3 sequences, 20% of which appear only once. The source was PBMCs from the stem cell graft donor, collected from the stem cell graft. These receptor sequences come from a human donor who donated a stem cell graft to a child with acute myeloid leukemia.

This clonotype has only a few counts. The chain has TRBV5-1 and TRBJ2-5; D is undetermined. Per the germline V gene, CDR1 is SGHRS and CDR2 is YFSETQ. V lost 0 bases, J lost 2 bases, and 11 bases lay in between. This CDR3 is built from 15 residues. The CDR3 loop is CASSLATASQETQYF. The DNA for the CDR3 is TGCGCCAGCAGCTTGGCCACGGCGTCACAAGAGACCCAGTACTTC.

This clonotype has a handful of counts. The V gene is TRBV7-9, the J gene TRBJ2-1, with TRBD2 matching 10 bases. CDR3 length equals 16 residues. V dropped 3 bases and J dropped 6; count of bases not matched to a gene: 8. Germline-derived CDR1 and CDR2 are SEHNR and FQNEAQ (reference sequence). The CDR3 bases are TGTGCCAGCAGCTTCCGATCTAGCGGGAGCGGCAATGAGCAGTTCTTC. It translates to CASSFRSSGSGNEQFF.

This clonotype showed up just a few times. The chain combines TRBV28 with TRBJ2-7, with 7 bases aligning to TRBD2. The V segment lost 3 bases and the J segment 3 bases; nucleotides outside the gene matches: 5. The length of the CDR3 is 14 residues. The germline V gene encodes CDR1 MDHEN and CDR2 SYDVKM. The CDR3 coding sequence is TGTGCCAGCAGTTTGAGCGGGGTGATCTACGAGCAGTACTTC. Translating gives CASSLSGVIYEQYF.

V usage is TRBV20-1 and J usage is TRBJ2-1, with TRBD2 identical over 8 bases. Germline assignment: CDR1 DFQATT and CDR2 SNEGSKA (reference sequence). The CDR3 consists of 13 residues. The V gene end was trimmed by 0 bases and the J gene end by 6 bases; junction bases not matched to a gene: 1. The CDR3 sequence is CSAREGTSNEQFF. The CDR3 nucleotides read TGCAGTGCTAGAGAAGGGACTAGCAATGAGCAGTTCTTC.

The chain is built from TRBV20-1 and TRBJ2-5, with 7 bases that match TRBD2. The CDR3 runs 16 residues. Looked up from germline, CDR1 is DFQATT and CDR2 is SNEGSKA (reference sequence). The V segment lost 6 bases and the J segment 7 bases; nucleotides outside the gene matches: 20. As DNA, the CDR3 is TGCAGTGCCCCAGGGAGGTCTAGCGGTCTCCCCAGGACCCAGTACTTC. This gives the protein CSAPGRSSGLPRTQYF.

The chain carries TRBV11-2 and TRBJ2-7; D is uncertain. CDR1 is SGHAT, CDR2 FQNNGV, per germline. This CDR3 has 15 amino acids. The germline V and J ends were trimmed by 4 bases and 2 bases, with 15 bases remaining between them. CDR3 amino acids: CASSSYRSLAYEQYF. In nucleotides, the CDR3 is TGTGCCAGCAGCTCGTATCGAAGCCTCGCCTACGAGCAGTACTTC.

In this sample, this clonotype turned up many times. V and J are TRBV12-3 or TRBV12-4 and TRBJ1-2; a possible D gene is TRBD1 (5 bases). V lost 6 bases and J 5 bases, leaving 13 bases between the germline ends. The CDR3 runs to 13 residues. The CDR3 spells CASSRDRPYGYTF. Here the CDR3 DNA reads TGTGCCAGCAGCCGTGACAGACCTTATGGCTACACCTTC.

The chain combines TRBV5-1 with TRBJ1-1, with TRBD1 matching 10 bases. The germline CDR1 and CDR2 sequences are SGHRS and YFSETQ. CDR3 length: 17 residues. With 4 bases clipped from V and 1 base from J, the junction kept 10 bases outside the gene matches. In DNA form, the CDR3 reads TGCGCCAGCAGCCTCGACAGGGGGCTTGGGAGGAACACTGAAGCTTTCTTT. As protein: CASSLDRGLGRNTEAFF.

This clonotype was detected ten times or more. The chain employs TRBV20-1 and TRBJ2-7; 10 bases line up with TRBD2. The V gene's germline CDR1 is DFQATT and CDR2 SNEGSKA (reference sequence). J gave up 6 bases and V 6 bases, and 11 bases lay outside the gene matches. The CDR3 runs 14 residues. The CDR3 DNA sequence: TGCAGTGCCCGATCTAGCGGGAGTCTCTTCGAGCAGTACTTC. Its translation: CSARSSGSLFEQYF.

This clonotype was counted between two and nine times. The chain joins TRBV12-3 or TRBV12-4 to TRBJ2-1, with TRBD1 matching over 9 bases. The CDR3 covers 14 residues. V shed 7 bases, J shed 5 bases, and the junction held 6 bases outside the gene matches. The CDR3 DNA reads TGTGCCAGCAATTCCGGGACAGGGCACAATGAGCAGTTCTTC. Translated, it gives CASNSGTGHNEQFF.

This clonotype was seen more than once but under ten times. The chain employs TRBV20-1 and TRBJ2-7; D gene ambiguous. This CDR3 contains 12 residues. V dropped 1 base and J dropped 3 bases, with 7 bases sitting between them. Germline assignment: CDR1 DFQATT and CDR2 SNEGSKA (reference sequence). CDR3 DNA: TGCAGTGCTAGAGTTGGCGACTACGAGCAGTACTTC. Amino acids: CSARVGDYEQYF.

This clonotype was seen repeatedly, ten times or more. The chain uses TRBV27 and TRBJ2-1, with 12 bases matching TRBD2. The CDR3 length is 14 residues. V lost 3 bases to trimming and J lost 8 bases; unmatched junction nucleotides: 2. Looked up from germline, CDR1 is MNHEY and CDR2 is SMNVEV (reference sequence). CDR3 amino acids: CASSLTSGSHEQFF. CDR3 bases: TGTGCCAGCAGTTTGACTAGCGGGAGCCATGAGCAGTTCTTC.